This TCR beta chain stems from a study of regulatory T cells in long-lasting Graves disease (dated by TCRdb to the early 2020s). Context from the whole study: Antithyroid drugs had been taken for less than 3 months by newly diagnosed Graves' disease patients. Persistent Graves' disease patients were compared with newly diagnosed Graves' disease patients by peripheral blood TCR sequencing and RNA sequencing. The study took place in China and was registered as a clinical trial. A total of about 35 samples underwent TCR sequencing, from roughly 13 patients with persistent Graves' disease and approximately 20 patients with newly diagnosed Graves' disease.

At least ten counts were recorded for this clonotype. What this receptor recognizes is not known. No per-base quality is available; no much larger clone lies one base away. In light of the paper, this sample's time point label describes: newly diagnosed GD, antithyroid drugs for less than 3 months. For both TCR sequencing and RNA sequencing, RNA was extracted from PBMCs in TRIzol. The diagnosis of Graves' disease followed American Thyroid Association guidelines. Patients for the study were recruited at an endocrinology department in Xi'an, China. Each patient gave roughly 10 milliliters of peripheral blood, collected in an EDTA anticoagulant tube. Ficoll Paque Plus density gradient separation was used to isolate PBMCs, and no further T cell sorting was performed. An Agilent 2100 Bioanalyzer and agarose gel were used to assess RNA quality, and a NanoDrop 2000 was used to measure RNA concentration. Study-level results and caveats: Persistent disease showed preferential use of TRBV28, TRBJ1-2 and TRBJ2-5, whereas newly diagnosed disease favored TRBV20-1 and TRBJ2-1. Sequencing and analysis were limited to the TCR beta chain. Persistent Graves' disease patients showed lower TCR Shannon entropy and fewer highly expanded clones than newly diagnosed patients, suggesting clonal expansion. Peripheral blood alone was examined, since thyroid tissue, which constituted the primary lesion, could not be accessed. Persistent patients shared more public clonotypes among themselves (more than 2,500) than newly diagnosed patients did (more than 850). The authors noted that the small sample size was a limitation that may lower accuracy.

The protocol used for the library was multiplex PCR. Sequenced using an Illumina HiSeq 4000. To build TCR beta libraries, CDR3 regions were amplified by Arm-PCR using iRepertoire HTBI primers. PCR products were gel purified before sequencing. The authors processed their data as follows. A total of 62 TRBV and about 13 TRBJ segments were identified across samples and were used for gene usage analysis of CDR3 amino acid clonotypes. COPE and FqMerger were used to merge filtered high-quality paired reads into contigs. BLAST was used to align contigs to IMGT TRBV, TRBD and TRBJ reference genes, and CDR3 was defined according to IMGT. Any clonotype with a frequency above 0.1% was counted as a highly expanded clone. Shannon entropy was used to measure repertoire diversity, and the Gini coefficient was used to measure V-J evenness. Clonotypes shared by more than one individual were considered public. TCRdb reprocessing: public reads trimmed at Q25 with fastp, clones called with MiXCR, in-frame beta chains kept. Identical CDR3 protein sequences are pooled into one entry, listed with their most common genes and DNA. Clone size and V and J calls follow TCRdb, not the original study. The sample includes around 480,000 distinct CDR3 sequences, with roughly 15% observed a single time. Of the sample, approximately 25% is held by the ten largest clones.

Spanning cysteine to phenylalanine, the CDR3 consists of 15 amino acids. Only CDR3 DNA is held: 45 bases, read in frame from base 1. V sheds 5 bases and J sheds 6 bases, leaving 17 bases between their ends. This sample also appeared in a second study, on T cells in Graves' hyperthyroidism and ophthalmopathy. The second publication reports: A patient counted as having stable Graves' hyperthyroidism if no progression to ophthalmopathy occurred over 18 months of follow-up. Hyperthyroidism patients were newly diagnosed, with disease duration under 2 months, and aged 18 to 65 years. The study excluded patients with uncontrolled infections, other autoimmune diseases, pregnancy or lactation. Diagnoses were based on clinical symptoms, serum thyroxine and TRAb, thyroid ultrasound and orbital computed tomography. The first round of RT-PCR for the TCR CDR3 was performed with the HTBI primer set and the Qiagen OneStep RT-PCR kit. Most expanded thyroid clonotypes (frequency above 0.001) were also detected in blood, suggesting blood repertoires may reflect thyroid immune responses. Ophthalmopathy was separated from stable hyperthyroidism by a 13 V-J signature model, with around 90% sensitivity and approximately 81% specificity obtained in cross-validation and 80%/75% obtained in testing. In validation, progression to ophthalmopathy was predicted by the model with almost 71% sensitivity and roughly 76% specificity, a median of roughly six months before onset. TCR V-J signatures able to tell the groups apart were searched for in a discovery cohort of 100 or so patients, of whom roughly 42 had Graves' ophthalmopathy and more than 55 had stable Graves' hyperthyroidism. Whether ophthalmopathy could be predicted prospectively was tested in an independent validation cohort made up of 18 hyperthyroidism patients plus 17 patients who later progressed to ophthalmopathy. For training and testing, the 80 to 100 patients in the discovery cohort were randomly divided in a 7:3 ratio. Thyroid tissue and blood T-cell repertoires from six Graves' hyperthyroidism patients were also compared in the study. After blood sampling, hyperthyroidism patients were treated with methimazole at a starting dose of 30 mg daily, and ophthalmopathy patients were treated with high-dose intravenous methylprednisolone. The libraries were constructed in a second round of multiplex PCR and then size-selected and purified. Paired-end sequencing of the libraries was performed with 100 bp reads on an Illumina HiSeq2000. SOAPnuke was used to process the raw data, with reads discarded if the reads contained adapters or uncalled bases, had a mean Phred below 15, or lacked an exact constant-primer or identifier match. COPE v1.2.5 was used to merge high-quality paired reads, and clonotypes were defined as unique nucleotide sequences. Clonotypes were aligned to IMGT TRBV, TRBD and TRBJ reference segments using MiTCR v1.1. The analysis was restricted to V-J combinations with a frequency above 0.0001, which together covered around 99% of the repertoires. The TCS score was defined as F50 (clonal expansion) divided by E x V (chaos), with BLOSUM62-based TCRdist calculated between CDR3 peptides within each V-J. Welch's t-statistics and random forest reduced roughly 530 V-J features to roughly 13, which were used in a naive Bayes classifier (R e1071). Sample size was not statistically predetermined, and blinding of investigators to group allocation was not performed. TCR Vbeta CDR3 sequencing of 120 to 150 peripheral blood samples (roughly 41 ophthalmopathy, 75 or so hyperthyroidism and approximately 17 progressor patients) is reported in the paper.

The chain is encoded by TRBV12-3 or TRBV12-4 joined to TRBJ2-1, and the D gene may be TRBD2, 6 bases matching. The sequenced sample was peripheral blood mononuclear cells (PBMCs), obtained at new diagnosis, from a patient treated with antithyroid drugs. This clonotype was obtained from a middle-aged woman with Graves disease. Donor details come from another sample of the same person, matched by shared clones. The CDR3 is CASSPGPHGGNEQFF. The DNA sequence follows: TGTGCCAGCAGTCCGGGACCCCACGGGGGCAATGAGCAGTTCTTC.